This T cell receptor beta chain was retrieved from a study of blood T cell repertoires in COVID-19. The overall study: Specimens from acute and convalescent COVID-19 originated in the United States, Italy and Spain.

The repertoire was sequenced with immunoSEQ multiplex PCR; TCRdb's copy has only in-frame clones and lacks some. The repertoire holds about 200,000 clones, 70% to 90% seen once, with 15% to 20% in the top ten. Per the germline V gene, CDR1 is LGHDT and CDR2 is YNNKEL (reference sequence). CDR3 length equals 13 residues. V lost 0 bases and J 10 bases, leaving 10 bases between the germline ends. The clonotype originates from a man aged 50-59 years with COVID-19, enrolled during active disease. Sequencing was done on a sample of peripheral blood. The chain joins TRBV3-1 (or the pseudogene TRBV3-2) to TRBJ2-1; tentative D call: TRBD1 (7 bases). CDR3 loop: CASSQEGGGEQFF. The CDR3, as DNA: TGTGCCAGCAGCCAAGAAGGAGGGGGCGAGCAGTTCTTC.